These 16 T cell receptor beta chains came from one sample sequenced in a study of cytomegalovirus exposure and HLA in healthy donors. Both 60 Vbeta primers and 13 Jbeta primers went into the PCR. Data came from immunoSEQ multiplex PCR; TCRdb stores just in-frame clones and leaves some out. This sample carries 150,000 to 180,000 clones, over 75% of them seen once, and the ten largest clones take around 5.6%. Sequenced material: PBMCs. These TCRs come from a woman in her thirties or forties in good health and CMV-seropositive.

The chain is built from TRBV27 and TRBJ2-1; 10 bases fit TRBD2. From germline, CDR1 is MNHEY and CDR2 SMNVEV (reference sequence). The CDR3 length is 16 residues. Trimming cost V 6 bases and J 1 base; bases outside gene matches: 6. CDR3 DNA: TGTGCCAGCAGACCTCGGACTAGCGGTTCCTACAATGAGCAGTTCTTC. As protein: CASRPRTSGSYNEQFF.

CDR3 DNA: TGTGCCAGCTCACCTACGGACACTGAAGCTTTCTTT. Its translation: CASSPTDTEAFF. The V gene is TRBV18, the J gene TRBJ1-1; no reliable D call. The germline gives CDR1 KGHSH, CDR2 LQKENI. V was trimmed by 3 bases and J by 3 bases, leaving 5 bases between them. The CDR3 is made up of 12 amino acids.

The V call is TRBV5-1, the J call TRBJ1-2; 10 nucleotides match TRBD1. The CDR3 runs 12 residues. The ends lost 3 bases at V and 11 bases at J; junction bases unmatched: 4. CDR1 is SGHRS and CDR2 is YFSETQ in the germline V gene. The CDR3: CASSWGQGMYTF. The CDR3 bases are TGCGCCAGCAGCTGGGGACAGGGGATGTACACCTTC.

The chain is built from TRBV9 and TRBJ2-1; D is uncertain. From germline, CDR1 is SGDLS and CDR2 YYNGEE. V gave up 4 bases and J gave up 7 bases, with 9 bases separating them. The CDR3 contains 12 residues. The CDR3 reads CASSLDLNEQFF. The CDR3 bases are TGTGCCAGCAGCCTAGATCTTAATGAGCAGTTCTTC. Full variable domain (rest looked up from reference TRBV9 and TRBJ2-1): DSGVTQTPKHLITATGQRVTLRCSPRSGDLSVYWYQQSLDQGLQFLIQYYNGEERAKGNILERFSAQQFPDLHSELNLSSLELGDSALYFCASSLDLNEQFFGPGTRLTVL.

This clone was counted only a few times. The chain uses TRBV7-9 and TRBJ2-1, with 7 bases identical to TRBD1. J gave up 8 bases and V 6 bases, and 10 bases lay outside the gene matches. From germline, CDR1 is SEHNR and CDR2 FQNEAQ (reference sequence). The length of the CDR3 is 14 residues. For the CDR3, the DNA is TGTGCCAGCAGTCAAACGAGGGGGCAGGATGAGCAGTTCTTC. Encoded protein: CASSQTRGQDEQFF.

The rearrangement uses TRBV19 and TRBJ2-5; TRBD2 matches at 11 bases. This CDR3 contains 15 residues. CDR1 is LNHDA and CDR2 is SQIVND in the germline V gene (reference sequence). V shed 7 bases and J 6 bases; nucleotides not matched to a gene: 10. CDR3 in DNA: TGTGCCAGTACTCCGGCAGCTAGCGGGAGGCAGACCCAGTACTTC. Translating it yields CASTPAASGRQTQYF.

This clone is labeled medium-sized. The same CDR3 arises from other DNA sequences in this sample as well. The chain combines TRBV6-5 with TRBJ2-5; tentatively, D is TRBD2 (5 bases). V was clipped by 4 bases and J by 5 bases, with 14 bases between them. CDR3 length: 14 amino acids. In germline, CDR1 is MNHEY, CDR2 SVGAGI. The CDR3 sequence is CASSWVGARETQYF. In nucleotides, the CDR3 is TGTGCCAGCAGTTGGGTGGGAGCGCGGGAGACCCAGTACTTC.

For the CDR3, the DNA is TGTGCCAGCAGTCTAGGGGGCCGCGAGGGGGCTTTCTTT. Translating gives CASSLGGREGAFF. The chain recombines TRBV11-3 with TRBJ1-1; the match to TRBD1 covers 7 bases. The junction had 12 bases not matched to a gene; V was cut back by 6 bases and J by 11 bases. Germline V gene sequence: CDR1 SGHNT, CDR2 YENEEA. The CDR3 runs to 13 residues.

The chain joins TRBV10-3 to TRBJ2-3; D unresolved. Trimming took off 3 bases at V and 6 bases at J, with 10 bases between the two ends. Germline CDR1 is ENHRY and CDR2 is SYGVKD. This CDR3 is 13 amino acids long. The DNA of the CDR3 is TGTGCCATCAGTGACCTCCCCGGGGATACGCAGTATTTT. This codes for CAISDLPGDTQYF.

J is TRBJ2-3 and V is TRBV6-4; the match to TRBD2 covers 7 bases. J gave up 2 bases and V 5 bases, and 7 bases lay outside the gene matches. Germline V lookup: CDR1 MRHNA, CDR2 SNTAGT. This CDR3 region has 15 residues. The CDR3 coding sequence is TGTGCCAGCAGTCCCCTAGCGGACCCCACAGATACGCAGTATTTT. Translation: CASSPLADPTDTQYF.

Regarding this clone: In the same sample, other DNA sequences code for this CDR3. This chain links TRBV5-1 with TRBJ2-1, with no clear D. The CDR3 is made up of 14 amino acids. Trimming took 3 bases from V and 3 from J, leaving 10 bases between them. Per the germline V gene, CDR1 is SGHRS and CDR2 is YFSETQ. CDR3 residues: CASSSLADYNEQFF. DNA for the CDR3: TGCGCCAGCAGCTCTCTGGCGGACTACAATGAGCAGTTCTTC.

In DNA, the CDR3 is TGTGCCAGCAGCCAAGCCCAGTCAAACACCGGGGAGCTGTTTTTT. This gives the protein CASSQAQSNTGELFF. The V gene is TRBV14, the J gene TRBJ2-2; no clear D. V was trimmed by 1 base and J by 2 bases, leaving 8 bases between them. This CDR3 has 15 amino acids. Germline V gene sequence: CDR1 SGHDN, CDR2 FVKESK.

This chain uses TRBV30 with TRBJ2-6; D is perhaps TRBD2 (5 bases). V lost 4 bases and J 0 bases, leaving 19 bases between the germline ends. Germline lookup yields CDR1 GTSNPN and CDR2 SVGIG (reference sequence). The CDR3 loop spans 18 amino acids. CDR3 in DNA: TGTGCCTGGACCGGGAACGTAGGGATTAACTCTGGGGCCAACGTCCTGACTTTC. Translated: CAWTGNVGINSGANVLTF.

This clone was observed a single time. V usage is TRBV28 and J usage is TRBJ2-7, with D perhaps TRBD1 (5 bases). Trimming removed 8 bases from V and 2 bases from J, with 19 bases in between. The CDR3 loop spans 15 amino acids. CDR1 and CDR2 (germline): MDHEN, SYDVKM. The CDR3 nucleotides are TGTGCCAGCTTCTCCAAGGCAGGGATGACCTACGAGCAGTACTTC. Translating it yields CASFSKAGMTYEQYF. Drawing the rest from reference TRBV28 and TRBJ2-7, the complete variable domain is DVKVTQSSRYLVKRTGEKVFLECVQDMDHENMFWYRQDPGLGLRLIYFSYDVKMKEKGDIPEGYSVSREKKERFSLILESASTNQTSMYLCASFSKAGMTYEQYFGPGTRLTVT.

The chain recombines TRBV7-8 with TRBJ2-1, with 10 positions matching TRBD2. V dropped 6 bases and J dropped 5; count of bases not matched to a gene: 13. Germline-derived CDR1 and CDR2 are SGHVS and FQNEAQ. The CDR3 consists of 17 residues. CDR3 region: CASSVRPGTSDNNEQFF. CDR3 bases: TGTGCCAGCAGTGTAAGGCCGGGGACTAGCGACAACAATGAGCAGTTCTTC.

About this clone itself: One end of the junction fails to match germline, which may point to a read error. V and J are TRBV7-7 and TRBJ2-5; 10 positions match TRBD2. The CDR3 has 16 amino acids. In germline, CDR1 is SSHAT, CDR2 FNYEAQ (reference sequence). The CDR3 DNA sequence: TGTGCTAGCAGCCAGGGGGAACTAGCGGGACGCGAGACCCAGTACTTC. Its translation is CASSQGELAGRETQYF.